What follows are 15 T cell receptor beta chains derived from one specimen sequenced in a study of blood T cell repertoires in COVID-19. The data were produced by immunoSEQ multiplex PCR, yet TCRdb's version contains in-frame clones alone and is incomplete. This sample has approximately 90,000 clones, with about 85% found just once. Sequences were obtained from peripheral blood. These receptors were collected from a man aged 80 or over with active or convalescent COVID-19.

The chain uses TRBV29-1 and TRBJ2-5; the match to TRBD1 covers 9 bases. The CDR3 totals 14 residues. Per germline, CDR1 SQVTM and CDR2 ANQGSEA. V shed 0 bases, J shed 9 bases, and the junction held 8 bases outside the gene matches. The CDR3 coding sequence is TGCAGCGTTGAAGAGGGGACAGGGTTTGCGGCCCAGTACTTC. This sequence encodes CSVEEGTGFAAQYF.

The V gene is TRBV5-4, the J gene TRBJ1-5; D not resolved. This CDR3 has 14 amino acids. The V end lost 2 bases, the J end lost 4 bases, and 10 bases lay between the germline ends. The germline V gene encodes CDR1 SGHNT and CDR2 YYREEE (reference sequence). CDR3 sequence: CASSFGPQNQPQHF. CDR3 bases: TGTGCCAGCAGCTTTGGGCCCCAAAATCAGCCCCAGCATTTT.

In this sample, this clone turned up a few times. This chain uses TRBV10-3 with TRBJ2-7; 7 nucleotides agree with TRBD1. The CDR3 is 13 residues long. J was trimmed by 5 bases and V by 5 bases; bases with no gene match: 6. The germline V gene encodes CDR1 ENHRY and CDR2 SYGVKD. CDR3 nucleotides: TGTGCCATCAGTAGGCCAGGGGGAGACGAGCAGTACTTC. Amino acids: CAISRPGGDEQYF.

This clone appeared a few times. The V and J genes are TRBV19 and TRBJ1-2, with a possible D match to TRBD1 (5 bases). V shed 3 bases and J shed 5 bases, with 16 bases lying between them. Germline V gene data show CDR1 as LNHDA and CDR2 as SQIVND (reference sequence). The CDR3 length is 15 residues. DNA of the CDR3: TGTGCCAGTAGTATTTCAACAGGTGGCAATTATGGCTACACCTTC. Amino acid sequence: CASSISTGGNYGYTF.

The rearrangement links TRBV15 to TRBJ2-5, with 12 bases fitting TRBD2. CDR3 length: 19 residues. Germline lookup yields CDR1 LNHNV and CDR2 YYDKDF (reference sequence). Trimming at V came to 0 bases and at J to 5 bases, leaving 13 bases not matched to a gene. The CDR3 protein is CATSRDRASGGAIEETQYF. The DNA of the CDR3 is TGTGCCACCAGCAGAGATCGGGCTAGCGGGGGGGCCATAGAGGAGACCCAGTACTTC.

The rearrangement links TRBV9 to TRBJ1-6, with a tentative D call TRBD1 (5 bases). Germline V lookup: CDR1 SGDLS, CDR2 YYNGEE. The ends were cut back, 0 bases at V and 4 bases at J, with 8 bases in the middle. The CDR3 has 15 amino acids. CDR3 nucleotides: TGTGCCAGCAGCGTAGGACAGACATATAATTCACCCCTCCACTTT. Amino acid sequence: CASSVGQTYNSPLHF.

The chain is built from TRBV28 and TRBJ2-4, with 7 bases aligning to TRBD2. CDR1 is MDHEN and CDR2 is SYDVKM in the germline V gene. J gave up 10 bases and V 4 bases, and 13 bases lay outside the gene matches. The CDR3 runs to 15 residues. CDR3: CASSSFIAGPGIQYF. CDR3 nucleotide sequence: TGTGCCAGCAGTTCTTTTATAGCGGGCCCTGGAATTCAGTACTTC.

This clone has ten or more counts. The V gene is TRBV29-1, the J gene TRBJ2-1, with 14 bases that match TRBD2. This CDR3 is built from 14 residues. With 3 bases clipped from V and 7 bases from J, the junction kept 2 bases outside the gene matches. Per the germline V gene, CDR1 is SQVTM and CDR2 is ANQGSEA. Here the CDR3 DNA reads TGCAGCGTTGATGGGACTAGCGGGGGAAATGAGCAGTTCTTC. Translation gives CSVDGTSGGNEQFF.

V usage is TRBV15 and J usage is TRBJ2-1, with D perhaps TRBD1 (5 bases). CDR1 is LNHNV, CDR2 YYDKDF, per germline (reference sequence). The CDR3 has 15 amino acids. Trimming removed 3 bases from V and 4 bases from J, with 13 bases in between. The CDR3 spells CATSSTGGAYNEQFF. The CDR3 nucleotides are TGTGCCACCAGCAGCACTGGTGGGGCGTACAATGAGCAGTTCTTC.

The rearrangement uses TRBV7-8 and TRBJ2-1; TRBD2 aligns across 11 bases. The CDR3 is 20 residues long. The J segment lost 4 bases and the V segment lost 0 bases, leaving 14 bases of the junction unmatched. Germline V gives CDR1 SGHVS, CDR2 FQNEAQ. The CDR3 DNA reads TGTGCCAGCAGCTTAGCGAGCGGTAGCGGGGGGGTGTCCGCATACAATGAGCAGTTCTTC. Encoded protein: CASSLASGSGGVSAYNEQFF.

The V gene is TRBV6-5, the J gene TRBJ1-5; 9 nucleotides line up with TRBD1. V shed 2 bases and J 3 bases; nucleotides not matched to a gene: 5. The CDR3 totals 16 residues. Germline CDR1 MNHEY, CDR2 SVGAGI. CDR3 in DNA: TGTGCCAGCAGTTACCGGGGACAGGGCGACAATCAGCCCCAGCATTTT. This gives the protein CASSYRGQGDNQPQHF.

The chain links TRBV20-1 to TRBJ2-3; perhaps TRBD1 as D (6 bases). This CDR3 has 11 residues. Trimming shortened V by 5 bases and J by 15 bases, and 18 bases separated the two germline ends. Per the germline V gene, CDR1 is DFQATT and CDR2 is SNEGSKA (reference sequence). DNA for the CDR3: TGCAGTGCTTGGACTGGGGGCCCGTGTTATTTT. Translation gives CSAWTGGPCYF.

The V gene is TRBV7-2, the J gene TRBJ2-2; D is uncertain. V was pared by 4 bases and J by 0 bases, with 12 bases between. This CDR3 has 16 amino acids. Germline V lookup: CDR1 SGHTA, CDR2 FQGNSA. The DNA of the CDR3 is TGTGCCAGCAGCTCCAACCCCGTAGCGAACACCGGGGAGCTGTTTTTT. Amino acids: CASSSNPVANTGELFF.

This clone was seen only once. Other nucleotide sequences in the sample specify the same CDR3. This chain connects TRBV5-1 to TRBJ2-7; 12 positions match TRBD1. In germline, CDR1 is SGHRS, CDR2 YFSETQ. V trimming: 4 bases; J trimming: 4 bases; junction bases outside the gene matches: 3. CDR3 size: 14 residues. CDR3 in DNA: TGCGCCAGCAGCACGGGACAGGGGGCGTACGAGCAGTACTTC. This translates into CASSTGQGAYEQYF.

This chain connects TRBV7-9 to TRBJ1-2, with a tentative D call TRBD1 (5 bases). Trimming shortened V by 4 bases and J by 4 bases, and 13 bases separated the two germline ends. The CDR3 has 14 residues. Germline loops: CDR1 SEHNR, CDR2 FQNEAQ (reference sequence). CDR3 bases: TGTGCCAGCAGCTCCCCCGGGGGGACCTATGGCTACACCTTC. This sequence encodes CASSSPGGTYGYTF.